This T cell receptor (beta chain) emerged from a study of blood T cell repertoires in COVID-19 (dated by TCRdb to 2020 to 2022). At the level of the whole study: Samples covering the acute and convalescent phases of COVID-19 were provided by collaborators in the United States, Italy and Spain. Samples came from the ongoing ImmuneRACE study (first 160 participants) plus 1,254 subjects from 6 global collaborators. The repertoires were released in a freely available public database intended as a resource for research on the immune response to SARS-CoV-2. The dataset comprised deeply sampled blood TCRbeta repertoires from subjects exposed to, actively infected with, or recovered from COVID-19. The sample metadata nearly always contained a de-identified subject ID, COVID-19 status, age in years and sex. The prospective study material was composed of cDNA or gDNA derived from T cells, B-cell-depleted T cells, or PBMCs. HLA class I and class II types, where available, came from metadata supplied by the sample provider rather than from assay-based typing. The paper's findings and limits, for the study overall: The amount of clinical and demographic metadata varied by source and participant and was provided uncurated.

With respect to this clone: Its antigen specificity is not known. No quality values exist for individual bases; no much larger clone is one base distant.

The junction shows trimming of 6 bases on V and 8 bases on J, and the gene matches do not reach 8 bases of it. Including the terminal cysteine and phenylalanine, the CDR3 comprises 13 residues. Here the CDR3 DNA is all that survives: 39 bases in frame from base 1. The germline V gene supplies CDR1 MDHEN and CDR2 SYDVKM. Whole blood was collected in K2EDTA tubes by collaborating institutions according to the institutions' own protocols. For TCRbeta analysis, collaborators shipped samples as frozen whole blood, isolated PBMCs, or DNA extracted from either of those sample types. TCRbeta CDR3 regions were amplified from genomic DNA using the immunoSEQ Assay, a bias-controlled multiplex PCR. The paper's processing steps were these. The number of nucleated cells in each sample was estimated from the amplification of reference gene primers within the assay. To quantify the absolute abundance of each unique TCRbeta CDR3 rearrangement, sequence reads were collapsed and filtered. For each sample, productive Simpson clonality was calculated by taking the square root of Simpson's diversity index across productive rearrangements. TCRdb holds this immuneACCESS table with in-frame rearrangements only. Some clones are missing; in checked studies, unresolved V genes explain under half, and the rest has no known cause. That table gives V, J and clone size, and the DNA gave D and trimming. A total of about 14,000 clones appear in this sample, approximately 73% of them only once. The ten largest clones add up to under 25% of the sample.

The TCR comes from a boy younger than 10 with active or convalescent COVID-19. Recombination linked TRBV28 to TRBJ1-2; 8 junctional bases match TRBD1. The sample was peripheral blood. The DNA reads TGTGCCAGCAGCCCGGACAGGGCGAGGGGCTACACCTTC. Translation gives CASSPDRARGYTF.